This T cell receptor beta chain was identified during a study of blood T cell repertoires in COVID-19. Assay: immunoSEQ multiplex PCR; the TCRdb copy retains only in-frame clones and omits some. The repertoire consists of fewer than 350,000 clones, with 75% to 90% occurring once and the leading ten covering 4.1%. The study assigned cohorts using participant-reported clinical history. This clonotype originated in a woman aged 30 to 39 with acute COVID-19. Sequencing used PBMCs or T cells enriched from blood (not recorded which).

CDR3 DNA sequence: TGTGCCAGCAGCTACGGACTAGCGGGATTCGAGACCCAGTACTTC. It codes for CASSYGLAGFETQYF. This chain connects TRBV11-3 to TRBJ2-5, with TRBD2 matching 12 bases. J was trimmed by 5 bases and V by 4 bases; bases with no gene match: 5. CDR3 length: 15 residues. From germline, CDR1 is SGHNT and CDR2 YENEEA.